These T cell receptor beta chains were read from a single sample in a study of spatial heterogeneity in lung cancer. TCRdb recomputed calls from the 5' RACE reads with MiXCR, one row per CDR3 protein. The sample has roughly 8,000 distinct CDR3 sequences; 7.5% to 10% are singletons. Sequenced here: PBMCs, sampled at surgery. These receptor sequences come from a male donor with early-stage non-small cell lung cancer. CDR3s include the opening cysteine and the closing phenylalanine or tryptophan. Fields, in order: J gene, V gene, CDR3 protein.

>TRBJ1-3|TRBV10-3
CAISGGNTIYF
>TRBJ2-1|TRBV3-1
CASSLETSVTEQFF
>TRBJ1-1|TRBV5-4
CASSLRIGGRTAEAFF
>TRBJ2-5|TRBV14
CASSQDKVGRRQETQYF
>TRBJ2-2|TRBV9
CASKATVNTGELFF
>TRBJ2-7|TRBV6-1
CASSEGWGLNYEQYF
>TRBJ1-5|TRBV6-1
CASSETPGDSNQPQHF
>TRBJ2-1|TRBV7-3
CASSLARSTYNEQFF
>TRBJ1-1|TRBV12-3/TRBV12-4
CASSLGWGNTEAFF
>TRBJ2-1|TRBV4-1
CASSLTSGTDNEQFF
>TRBJ2-6|TRBV19
CGSGKASGANVLTF
>TRBJ1-1|TRBV19
CASSIEDIGLMNTEAFF
>TRBJ1-1|TRBV29-1
CSVDRGDTEAFF
>TRBJ2-3|TRBV4-2
CASSQPSSGTGTDTQYF
>TRBJ2-5|TRBV12-3/TRBV12-4
CASSSSGTSGRTQYF
>TRBJ2-1|TRBV29-1
CSVELAGDINEQFF
>TRBJ2-1|TRBV27
CASRNSRTYEFF
>TRBJ2-2|TRBV2
CASGSPDTGELFF
>TRBJ2-3|TRBV7-6
CASSPEAGVSTDTQYF
>TRBJ1-1|TRBV27
CASSLSIGDGTEAFF
>TRBJ1-2|TRBV30
CAWNAGSNYGYTF
>TRBJ2-1|TRBV20-1
CSTTASGRRAYNEQFF
>TRBJ2-3|TRBV20-1
CSAPNGLGEDTQYF
>TRBJ1-3|TRBV12-3/TRBV12-4
CASYNSGNTIYF
>TRBJ1-4|TRBV7-6
CASSTSIGGNEKLFF
>TRBJ2-3|TRBV4-2
CASSQDLANSDTQYF
>TRBJ2-3|TRBV24-1
CATSEISTDTQYF
>TRBJ2-1|TRBV5-1
CASSRAGGTYNEQFF
>TRBJ1-5|TRBV6-1
CASSEAGGDQPQHF
>TRBJ2-1|TRBV9
CASSPRRGADNEQFF
>TRBJ2-2|TRBV3-1
CASSRESGLAGPTGELFF
>TRBJ2-1|TRBV7-9
CASSLIAEGQFF
>TRBJ1-1|TRBV12-3/TRBV12-4
CATQYRLNTEAFF
>TRBJ1-5|TRBV27
CASSPWTGVGNQPQHF
>TRBJ2-7|TRBV29-1
CSVKTGPPGEQYF
>TRBJ1-1|TRBV29-1
CSVGRGLRQLDEAFF
>TRBJ2-5|TRBV4-2
CASSQDQETQYF
>TRBJ2-7|TRBV6-5
CASSPDRDSTYEQYF
>TRBJ2-6|TRBV4-2
CASSQRDRSSGANVLTF
>TRBJ2-3|TRBV12-3/TRBV12-4
CASRNNPGLAGEGSTDTQYF
>TRBJ2-7|TRBV28
CASLDTGSYEQYF
>TRBJ2-1|TRBV4-1
CASSQGTTHVSNEQFF
>TRBJ1-2|TRBV19
CASSKGPEVYGYTF
>TRBJ1-2|TRBV7-2
CASSSGTEEGYTF
>TRBJ1-2|TRBV7-9
CASSDNYGYTF
>TRBJ2-7|TRBV9
CASSVASGRAYEQYF
>TRBJ2-5|TRBV7-9
CASSSGTREQETQYF
>TRBJ2-7|TRBV5-1
CASRLTGTGDDEQYF
>TRBJ2-2|TRBV24-1
CATSDFGRTGELFF
>TRBJ1-1|TRBV6-2/TRBV6-3
CASSYPGRANTEAFF
>TRBJ2-2|TRBV11-2
CASSQQGEIGELFF